The 16 T cell receptor beta chains below all came from one sample that was sequenced in a study of shared clonotypes between healthy human individuals. Profiled with immunoSEQ multiplex PCR; TCRdb holds only in-frame clones, not every one. The table has about 700,000 clones, under 95% seen once. Terminally differentiated effector memory CD45RA+ cells were excluded from the naive CD8 cells, which were CD45RO-negative and positively selected for CCR7. The specimen was naive CD8+ T cells sorted from blood. These receptors were collected from a man under 40 in good health.

V usage is TRBV6-1 and J usage is TRBJ2-2; TRBD1 is a possible D gene (5 bases). Germline-derived CDR1 and CDR2 are MNHNS and SASEGT. The length of the CDR3 is 15 residues. Between the trimmed V and J ends, which lost 2 bases and 4 bases, there was a span of 11 bases. The CDR3 region is CASSELYGATGELFF. The CDR3 DNA reads as TGTGCCAGCAGTGAACTTTATGGGGCCACCGGGGAGCTGTTTTTT.

The sample holds one count of this clone. The rearrangement uses TRBV28 and TRBJ2-7; 8 nucleotides match TRBD1. The CDR3 loop spans 14 amino acids. V dropped 6 bases and J dropped 2; count of bases not matched to a gene: 6. Germline V lookup: CDR1 MDHEN, CDR2 SYDVKM. The chain's CDR3 is CASSLTGDPYEQYF. DNA of the CDR3: TGTGCCAGCAGCCTGACAGGGGATCCCTACGAGCAGTACTTC. Together with reference TRBV28 and TRBJ2-7, the CDR3 gives the full variable domain: DVKVTQSSRYLVKRTGEKVFLECVQDMDHENMFWYRQDPGLGLRLIYFSYDVKMKEKGDIPEGYSVSREKKERFSLILESASTNQTSMYLCASSLTGDPYEQYFGPGTRLTVT.

The rearrangement links TRBV7-9 to TRBJ2-7, with 9 nucleotides matching TRBD1. The CDR3 consists of 16 residues. Germline lookup yields CDR1 SEHNR and CDR2 FQNEAQ (reference sequence). Trimming cost V 0 bases and J 3 bases; bases outside gene matches: 6. This CDR3 reads CASSLARGQGIYEQYF. CDR3 in DNA: TGTGCCAGCAGCTTAGCGAGGGGACAGGGTATCTACGAGCAGTACTTC.

The rearrangement joins TRBV10-3 to TRBJ2-7; D not resolved. The CDR3 is 13 amino acids. Deletions cut 2 bases from V and 5 bases from J, with 10 bases between. Looked up from germline, CDR1 is ENHRY and CDR2 is SYGVKD. CDR3 sequence (DNA): TGTGCCATCAGTGAGAAGGTTACGGACGAGCAGTACTTC. It codes for CAISEKVTDEQYF.

This chain links TRBV6-5 with TRBJ1-1, with D uncertain. Trimming cost V 1 base and J 0 bases, with 12 bases left between them. CDR1 and CDR2 (germline): MNHEY, SVGAGI. The CDR3 is 16 amino acids. CDR3 loop: CASSYWQKGMNTEAFF. The CDR3 DNA follows: TGTGCCAGCAGTTACTGGCAGAAAGGGATGAACACTGAAGCTTTCTTT.

J is TRBJ2-7 and V is TRBV4-2; no firm D call. Germline V gives CDR1 LGHNA, CDR2 YNFKEQ. The CDR3 is 14 residues long. V was clipped by 3 bases and J by 5 bases, with 14 bases between them. The CDR3 region is CASSQLVGSDEQYF. The CDR3 DNA is TGTGCCAGCAGCCAGTTGGTGGGCAGCGACGAGCAGTACTTC.

This chain links TRBV19 with TRBJ1-4; D call uncertain. Germline loops: CDR1 LNHDA, CDR2 SQIVND (reference sequence). The CDR3 contains 14 residues. With 6 bases removed from V and 2 bases from J, the gap between germline ends came to 10 bases. The CDR3 sequence: CASRSRVTNEKLFF. The CDR3 nucleotides read TGTGCCAGTAGGTCGAGGGTTACTAATGAAAAACTGTTTTTT.

The chain joins TRBV11-2 to TRBJ2-1, with unresolved D. The CDR3 covers 15 residues. V lost 3 bases and J lost 6, with 15 bases in between. Per germline, CDR1 SGHAT and CDR2 FQNNGV. The CDR3: CASSLGEILGNEQFF. The CDR3 region has the DNA TGTGCCAGCAGCTTGGGTGAAATCCTAGGCAATGAGCAGTTCTTC.

The chain carries TRBV6-4 and TRBJ2-1; 11 nucleotides match TRBD2. V was pared by 5 bases and J by 5 bases, with 5 bases of the junction left unmatched. Germline CDR1 is MRHNA and CDR2 is SNTAGT. The CDR3 is 15 amino acids. CDR3 region: CASSSLAGADNEQFF. The DNA for the CDR3 is TGTGCCAGCAGTTCACTAGCGGGAGCAGACAATGAGCAGTTCTTC.

This clone was detected once. This rearrangement joins TRBV10-2 to TRBJ2-1, with 9 bases fitting TRBD2. CDR1 WSHSY and CDR2 SAAADI come from the germline V gene. V lost 8 bases, J lost 8 bases, and 7 bases stayed unmatched. The CDR3 is made up of 13 amino acids. The CDR3 region is CASSAGGGDEQFF. In DNA, the CDR3 is TGCGCCAGCTCGGCGGGAGGGGGGGATGAGCAGTTCTTC.

The chain carries TRBV7-9 and TRBJ2-5; a weak D match, TRBD2 (6 bases). The CDR3 has 14 amino acids. V lost 5 bases and J 5 bases, leaving 15 bases between the germline ends. Germline CDR1 is SEHNR and CDR2 is FQNEAQ (reference sequence). The CDR3 reads CASSLDYTRETQYF. CDR3 nucleotides: TGTGCCAGCAGCCTGGACTATACACGGGAGACCCAGTACTTC.

The genes are TRBV5-4 and TRBJ1-1; the match to TRBD1 covers 7 bases. Trimming cost V 5 bases and J 1 base; bases outside gene matches: 8. The CDR3 extends over 15 amino acids. Germline V gene sequence: CDR1 SGHNT, CDR2 YYREEE (reference sequence). As DNA, the CDR3 is TGTGCCAGCAGGGAAAAGGACAGGCCGAACACTGAAGCTTTCTTT. Its translation is CASREKDRPNTEAFF.

Here the CDR3 reads CANGQVGRGEQYF. The CDR3 DNA sequence: TGTGCCAACGGACAGGTAGGACGGGGCGAGCAGTACTTC. The V and J genes are TRBV2 and TRBJ2-7, with 7 bases aligning to TRBD1. CDR3 length: 13 residues. Germline assignment: CDR1 SNHLY and CDR2 FYNNEI. V trimming: 10 bases; J trimming: 6 bases; junction bases outside the gene matches: 12.

The chain joins TRBV9 to TRBJ1-1, with 9 bases fitting TRBD1. The CDR3 extends over 14 amino acids. Unmatched junction bases numbered 7, after V lost 4 bases and J lost 6 bases. Germline V gives CDR1 SGDLS, CDR2 YYNGEE. CDR3 DNA: TGTGCCAGCAGCATAGCAGGGACAGGGCCTGAAGCTTTCTTT. This encodes CASSIAGTGPEAFF.

The V gene is TRBV27, the J gene TRBJ2-1; TRBD2 aligns across 14 bases. The V gene end was trimmed by 5 bases and the J gene end by 8 bases; junction bases not matched to a gene: 5. Germline-derived CDR1 and CDR2 are MNHEY and SMNVEV (reference sequence). The CDR3 is 15 residues long. The CDR3 loop reads CASSLTSGRADEQFF. The CDR3 DNA reads TGTGCCAGCAGTCTGACTAGCGGGAGGGCCGATGAGCAGTTCTTC.

The chain recombines TRBV27 with TRBJ1-4; D gene uncertain. Germline values: CDR1 MNHEY, CDR2 SMNVEV (reference sequence). The CDR3 covers 14 residues. V lost 7 bases and J 4 bases, leaving 13 bases between the germline ends. The CDR3 DNA follows: TGTGCCAGCAAAGAGTGGGCTGGTAATGAAAAACTGTTTTTT. As protein: CASKEWAGNEKLFF.